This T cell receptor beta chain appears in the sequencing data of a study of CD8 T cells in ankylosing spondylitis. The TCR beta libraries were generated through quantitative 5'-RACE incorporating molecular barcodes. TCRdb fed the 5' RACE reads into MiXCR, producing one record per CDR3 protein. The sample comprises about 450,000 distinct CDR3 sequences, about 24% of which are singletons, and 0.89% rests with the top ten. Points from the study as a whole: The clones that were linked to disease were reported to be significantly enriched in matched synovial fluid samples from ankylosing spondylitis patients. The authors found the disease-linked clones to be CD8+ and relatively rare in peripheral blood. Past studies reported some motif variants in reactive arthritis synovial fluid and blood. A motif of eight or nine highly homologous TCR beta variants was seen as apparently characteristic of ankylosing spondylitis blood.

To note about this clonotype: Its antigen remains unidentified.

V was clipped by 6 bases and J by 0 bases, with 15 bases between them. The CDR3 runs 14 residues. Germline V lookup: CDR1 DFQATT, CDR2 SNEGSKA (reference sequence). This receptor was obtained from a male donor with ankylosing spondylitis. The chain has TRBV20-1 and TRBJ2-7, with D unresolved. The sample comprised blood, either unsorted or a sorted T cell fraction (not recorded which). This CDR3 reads CSALDPSVSYEQYF. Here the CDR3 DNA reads TGCAGTGCCCTTGACCCCTCGGTCTCCTACGAGCAGTACTTC.